These 28 T cell receptor beta chains were sequenced from one sample in a study of T cell changes during pregnancy in multiple sclerosis. The assay was immunoSEQ multiplex PCR, and TCRdb's table has in-frame clones only and misses some. The table has tens of thousands of clones, 92% seen once. The sequenced sample was CD4+ T cells from peripheral blood mononuclear cells, obtained after pregnancy. These receptor sequences come from a female donor with multiple sclerosis, enrolled in a pregnancy study.

The chain links TRBV6-5 to TRBJ1-2; no firm D call. The CDR3 runs to 15 residues. Between the trimmed V and J ends, which lost 5 bases and 0 bases, there was a span of 13 bases. Germline CDR1 reads MNHEY; CDR2 reads SVGAGI. The CDR3, as DNA: TGTGCCAGCAGTCCGTTCAGAGGGTCTAACTATGGCTACACCTTC. Translated: CASSPFRGSNYGYTF.

The rearrangement links TRBV10-3 to TRBJ2-2, with 13 bases lining up with TRBD2. This CDR3 has 19 residues. The germline CDR1 and CDR2 sequences are ENHRY and SYGVKD. The V segment lost 3 bases and the J segment 2 bases; nucleotides outside the gene matches: 9. The CDR3 nucleotides are TGTGCCATCAGTGACCCACCCGGGACTAGCGGGGAAAACACCGGGGAGCTGTTTTTT. Residues: CAISDPPGTSGENTGELFF.

The rearrangement links TRBV9 to TRBJ2-3, with 11 positions matching TRBD2. Germline values: CDR1 SGDLS, CDR2 YYNGEE. The CDR3 is made up of 17 amino acids. Unmatched junction bases numbered 7, after V lost 3 bases and J lost 1 base. The CDR3 region has the DNA TGTGCCAGCAGCGGAGGGAAGACTAGCGGGGGCACAGATACGCAGTATTTT. Translating gives CASSGGKTSGGTDTQYF.

This sequence joins TRBV7-3 and TRBJ2-1; D is undetermined. There are 17 residues in the CDR3. From germline, CDR1 is SGHTA and CDR2 FQGTGA. The ends were cut back, 3 bases at V and 3 bases at J, with 18 bases in the middle. CDR3 region: CASSLQQPDLFYNEQFF. The CDR3 bases are TGTGCCAGCAGCTTGCAACAGCCCGACCTCTTCTACAATGAGCAGTTCTTC.

This rearrangement joins TRBV9 to TRBJ2-5, with TRBD2 identical over 9 bases. This CDR3 comprises 17 residues. Germline V lookup: CDR1 SGDLS, CDR2 YYNGEE. The trim removed 0 bases at V and 4 bases at J, leaving 10 bases unmatched. DNA for the CDR3: TGTGCCAGCAGCGTAGATATGGCTAGCGGGGTGTTAGAGACCCAGTACTTC. It specifies CASSVDMASGVLETQYF.

The rearrangement links TRBV29-1 to TRBJ2-4; a weak D match, TRBD1 (6 bases). The germline gives CDR1 SQVTM, CDR2 ANQGSEA. This CDR3 comprises 19 residues. The V end lost 7 bases, the J end lost 0 bases, and 28 bases lay between the germline ends. In DNA form, the CDR3 reads TGCAGCGGCGACAGGTCGACAGACCAAGTCCCCGTAGCCAAAAACATTCAGTACTTC. Its protein is CSGDRSTDQVPVAKNIQYF.

The chain is built from TRBV6-5 and TRBJ1-1, with 7 bases lining up with TRBD1. The CDR3 has 14 amino acids. V shed 7 bases, J shed 5 bases, and the junction held 10 bases outside the gene matches. Germline assignment: CDR1 MNHEY and CDR2 SVGAGI. In DNA, the CDR3 is TGTGCCAGCATCCGGACAGGCCCTAGAACTGAAGCTTTCTTT. Translating it yields CASIRTGPRTEAFF.

This chain connects TRBV30 to TRBJ1-2; D gene uncertain. Trimming removed 2 bases from V and 5 bases from J, with 6 bases in between. Germline V gene sequence: CDR1 GTSNPN, CDR2 SVGIG (reference sequence). The CDR3 extends over 11 amino acids. The CDR3 protein is CAWSQAYGYTF. For the CDR3, the DNA is TGTGCCTGGAGTCAAGCATATGGCTACACCTTC.

The V and J genes are TRBV27 and TRBJ1-1; possibly TRBD1 for D (6 bases). The CDR3 covers 13 residues. CDR1 is MNHEY and CDR2 is SMNVEV in the germline V gene (reference sequence). V was trimmed by 6 bases and J by 2 bases, leaving 10 bases between them. The CDR3 DNA is TGTGCCAGCAGGCGGGGGGGCAACACTGAAGCTTTCTTT. The encoded protein is CASRRGGNTEAFF.

V gene TRBV2 combines with J gene TRBJ2-1; the match to TRBD2 covers 8 bases. The CDR3 consists of 16 residues. Per germline, CDR1 SNHLY and CDR2 FYNNEI. V shed 6 bases, J shed 4 bases, and the junction held 11 bases outside the gene matches. The DNA of the CDR3 is TGTGCCAGCAGCCTTCCGATCGGGACTAGTTACAATGAGCAGTTCTTC. Translating it yields CASSLPIGTSYNEQFF.

The genes are TRBV25-1 and TRBJ1-1, with D tentatively TRBD1 (6 bases). The germline V gene encodes CDR1 MGHDK and CDR2 SYGVNS. The CDR3 contains 13 residues. Trimming shortened V by 4 bases and J by 6 bases, and 12 bases separated the two germline ends. CDR3 loop: CASSAGTIAEAFF. CDR3 coding DNA: TGTGCCAGCAGTGCGGGGACAATCGCTGAAGCTTTCTTT.

The rearrangement joins TRBV7-9 to TRBJ1-1; tentatively, D is TRBD1 (6 bases). CDR3 length equals 14 residues. The germline gives CDR1 SEHNR, CDR2 FQNEAQ (reference sequence). Trimming took 1 base from V and 4 from J, leaving 10 bases between them. The CDR3 protein is CASSLGRGTTEAFF. The CDR3 region has the DNA TGTGCCAGCAGCTTAGGCAGGGGAACCACTGAAGCTTTCTTT.

The chain is built from TRBV25-1 and TRBJ2-2, with 7 nucleotides matching TRBD2. Per the germline V gene, CDR1 is MGHDK and CDR2 is SYGVNS. The CDR3 is made up of 13 amino acids. The V and J ends lost 7 bases and 5 bases, in that order; junction bases with no gene match: 4. CDR3 region: CASKRGGTGELFF. The CDR3, as DNA: TGTGCCAGCAAGCGGGGAGGGACCGGGGAGCTGTTTTTT.

A few counts support this clone. This rearrangement joins TRBV29-1 to TRBJ1-1; D gene ambiguous. CDR1 is SQVTM, CDR2 ANQGSEA, per germline. V was pared by 4 bases and J by 2 bases, with 14 bases between. CDR3 length: 14 amino acids. The chain's CDR3 is CSVVGSQINTEAFF. CDR3 DNA: TGCAGCGTTGTTGGATCACAGATAAACACTGAAGCTTTCTTT.

This clone was picked up a small number of times. J is TRBJ1-2 and V is TRBV2, with D possibly being TRBD1 (5 bases). This CDR3 contains 13 residues. Germline V CDR1 and CDR2: SNHLY, FYNNEI. V was shortened by 4 bases and J by 7 bases, with 13 bases between the two germline ends. CDR3 coding DNA: TGTGCCAGCAGTGTAAGGGGTGGTAGTGGCTACACCTTC. Its translation is CASSVRGGSGYTF.

The chain employs TRBV6-5 and TRBJ1-3; 11 bases align to TRBD1. The germline V gene encodes CDR1 MNHEY and CDR2 SVGAGI. There are 14 residues in the CDR3. V lost 5 bases and J lost 13; bases outside the gene matches: 10. CDR3 protein: CASSRGQGAISIYF. The CDR3 coding sequence is TGTGCCAGCAGTCGAGGACAGGGGGCAATCTCTATATATTTT.

J is TRBJ1-3 and V is TRBV2; 9 nucleotides align to TRBD1. The CDR3 is 19 residues long. With V trimmed by 4 bases and J by 0 bases, 13 bases remained unmatched. Germline V gene lookup returns CDR1 SNHLY and CDR2 FYNNEI. The CDR3 sequence is CASSVAGTGIQSSGNTIYF. The CDR3 DNA reads as TGTGCCAGCAGTGTAGCCGGGACAGGGATACAAAGCTCTGGAAACACCATATATTTT.

Note on this clone: Different DNA sequences within this sample yield the same CDR3. V and J are TRBV7-9 and TRBJ2-5; 9 nucleotides agree with TRBD2. The V gene's germline CDR1 is SEHNR and CDR2 FQNEAQ (reference sequence). The CDR3 loop spans 14 amino acids. V shed 4 bases and J 5 bases; nucleotides not matched to a gene: 5. The CDR3 reads CASSSSGAGETQYF. The CDR3, as DNA: TGTGCCAGCAGCTCTAGCGGGGCTGGGGAGACCCAGTACTTC.

This clone is a singleton in its sample. V usage is TRBV18 and J usage is TRBJ1-1, with TRBD1 matching 7 bases. CDR1 is KGHSH and CDR2 is LQKENI in the germline V gene. The CDR3 sequence is 15 residues long. Trimming at V came to 3 bases and at J to 3 bases, leaving 7 bases not matched to a gene. CDR3 nucleotide sequence: TGTGCCAGCTCACCGACAGACAGGGACCACACTGAAGCTTTCTTT. It is translated as CASSPTDRDHTEAFF.

The rearrangement uses TRBV7-7 and TRBJ2-1, with a possible D match to TRBD2 (5 bases). Between the trimmed V and J ends, which lost 1 base and 6 bases, there was a span of 7 bases. Looked up from germline, CDR1 is SSHAT and CDR2 is FNYEAQ (reference sequence). The CDR3 is made up of 13 amino acids. CDR3 nucleotide sequence: TGTGCCAGCAGCTTAGGGGGAGTCAATGAGCAGTTCTTC. It is translated as CASSLGGVNEQFF.

In this sample, this clone turned up once. This chain joins TRBV12-1 and TRBJ2-2; the table's TRBD2 call for D was not verified on the DNA. TRBV12-1 is a pseudogene. There are 15 residues in the CDR3. CDR3 sequence reads: CASSLLAGGPGELFF. In DNA form, the CDR3 reads TGTGCCAGCAGCTTATTAGCGGGGGGCCCCGGGGAGCTGTTTTTT.

The chain has TRBV7-2 and TRBJ1-5; 7 bases fit TRBD1. Germline trimming cut 5 bases from V and 4 bases from J; bases unmatched to any gene: 2. The length of the CDR3 is 13 residues. Germline V gene data show CDR1 as SGHTA and CDR2 as FQGNSA. CDR3 in amino acids: CASSVRGNQPQHF. CDR3 DNA: TGTGCCAGCAGCGTCAGGGGGAATCAGCCCCAGCATTTT.

The chain employs TRBV5-1 and TRBJ2-5, with a weak D call TRBD1 (5 bases). Germline loops: CDR1 SGHRS, CDR2 YFSETQ. Trimming took off 4 bases at V and 0 bases at J, with 13 bases between the two ends. The CDR3 spans 15 residues. Written as DNA, the CDR3 is TGCGCCAGCAGCCCAGGGCCAGCGAACCAAGAGACCCAGTACTTC. Amino acids: CASSPGPANQETQYF.

This clone was seen more than once but under ten times. The chain employs TRBV5-4 and TRBJ1-3; D is possibly TRBD1 (6 bases). Germline assignment: CDR1 SGHNT and CDR2 YYREEE (reference sequence). This CDR3 contains 16 residues. Trimming stripped 2 bases from V and 3 bases from J, with 15 bases between. The CDR3 DNA reads as TGTGCCAGCAGCTTTTCAAGTGGACAGATTGGAAACACCATATATTTT. It specifies CASSFSSGQIGNTIYF.

This clone was recorded only once. The chain combines TRBV7-3 with TRBJ1-5; unclear D gene. The V end lost 1 base, the J end lost 7 bases, and 8 bases lay between the germline ends. The CDR3 runs to 13 residues. Germline-derived CDR1 and CDR2 are SGHTA and FQGTGA. CDR3 region: CASSLSGGQPQHF. The CDR3 region has the DNA TGTGCCAGCAGCTTAAGTGGCGGACAGCCCCAGCATTTT.

This clone was detected only a few times. CDR3 amino acids: CASSPGDRGGYEQYF. The CDR3 nucleotides read TGTGCCAGCAGCCCGGGGGACAGGGGAGGCTACGAGCAGTACTTC. The chain links TRBV5-4 to TRBJ2-7; 10 nucleotides line up with TRBD1. Unmatched junction bases numbered 7, after V lost 4 bases and J lost 3 bases. The CDR3 contains 15 residues. The germline V gene encodes CDR1 SGHNT and CDR2 YYREEE (reference sequence).

The gene calls are TRBV5-5 and TRBJ2-3; D is ambiguous. The germline gives CDR1 SGHKS, CDR2 YYEKEE (reference sequence). The CDR3 is made up of 15 amino acids. Trimming left V 5 bases short and J 0 bases short, with 13 bases between. CDR3 residues: CASSRALASTDTQYF. The CDR3 nucleotides are TGTGCCAGCAGTCGAGCTTTAGCTAGCACAGATACGCAGTATTTT.

This clone was observed a single time. V gene TRBV19 combines with J gene TRBJ2-3; 7 positions agree with TRBD2. The CDR3 extends over 14 amino acids. Trimming cost V 1 base and J 7 bases; bases outside gene matches: 5. CDR1 is LNHDA and CDR2 is SQIVND in the germline V gene (reference sequence). CDR3 residues: CASSIASGVNTQYF. CDR3 bases: TGTGCCAGTAGTATAGCCAGCGGGGTAAATACGCAGTATTTT.